This TCR beta chain was found in a study of blood T cell repertoires in COVID-19. Study summary: From the United States, Italy and Spain came samples of acute and convalescent COVID-19. Sources were T cells, B-cell-depleted T cells, or PBMCs; the material itself was cDNA or gDNA.

Measured with immunoSEQ multiplex PCR; TCRdb has only the in-frame clones, and not every one. The sample includes 150,000 to 200,000 clones, about 88% of them seen just once. V dropped 5 bases and J dropped 8 bases, with 13 bases sitting between them. The length of the CDR3 is 13 residues. Germline V gives CDR1 LNHDA, CDR2 SQIVND (reference sequence). This chain joins TRBV19 and TRBJ2-1, with TRBD2 as a possible D gene (5 bases). The sequenced sample consisted of peripheral blood. The TCR was taken from an elderly woman in a cohort sampled during active or convalescent COVID-19. The CDR3 spells CASSSVGRHEQFF. CDR3 DNA sequence: TGTGCCAGTAGTTCCGTGGGGAGACATGAGCAGTTCTTC.